Listed below are T cell receptor beta chains from one sample, sequenced in a study of blood T cell repertoires in COVID-19. TCRdb keeps only in-frame clones here, not all; method: immunoSEQ multiplex PCR. Seen here are 350,000 to 500,000 clones, over 75% observed once, and the top ten hold approximately 1.5%. Sequencing input: PBMCs or T cells enriched from blood (not recorded which). These receptors were obtained from a woman aged 18 to 35 who had been exposed to COVID-19. Both conserved end residues are part of each CDR3. The D gene is left open where the match is weak. Rows may omit the clone size; those that give it use once, few, many or a size class.

NA	TRBJ2-1	21	TRBV27	NA	TGTGCCAGCAGTTTAGCATCCGGTGCAGGGTTCGTGGTTGGCACCTACAATGAGCAGTTCTTC	CASSLASGAGFVVGTYNEQFF
NA	TRBJ1-3	14	TRBV28	NA	TGTGCCAGCAGTTTGGAGTTAACTGGAAACACCATATATTTT	CASSLELTGNTIYF
NA	TRBJ2-1	15	TRBV19	TRBD2	TGTGCCAGTAGTATAGGGGCTAGCGGGGGTTTGGAGCAGTTCTTC	CASSIGASGGLEQFF
NA	TRBJ2-7	16	TRBV6-5	TRBD2	TGTGCCAGCAGTTACTCGACTAGCGGGTTCTTCTACGAGCAGTACTTC	CASSYSTSGFFYEQYF
NA	TRBJ2-7	19	TRBV19	TRBD1	TGTGCCAGTAGTATAGACGGGCTCCTGGGGCAGGGGGCGAAAGACGAGCAGTACTTC	CASSIDGLLGQGAKDEQYF
NA	TRBJ1-6	16	TRBV27	NA	TGTGCCAGCAGCCGAACAGGGCCTAACTATAATTCACCCCTCCACTTT	CASSRTGPNYNSPLHF
NA	TRBJ1-4	15	TRBV27	TRBD1	TGTGCCAGCAGTACCGTACCATTCAGGGGGCAGAAACTGTTTTTT	CASSTVPFRGQKLFF
NA	TRBJ2-7	13	TRBV10-3	TRBD2	TGTGCCATCAGGGAGGGACTAGCCTACGAGCAGTACTTC	CAIREGLAYEQYF
NA	TRBJ1-5	15	TRBV24-1	TRBD1	TGTGCCACCAGTGTGACTCGACAGGGGGGCCAGCCCCAGCATTTT	CATSVTRQGGQPQHF
NA	TRBJ2-7	18	TRBV18	TRBD2	TGTGCCAGCTCACCGACCGGGACTAGCGTAGATGGATCCTACGAGCAGTACTTC	CASSPTGTSVDGSYEQYF
NA	TRBJ2-1	18	TRBV27	NA	TGTGCCAGCAGTTCAGGGATGGTAGCGGTCAAACCCTACAATGAGCAGTTCTTC	CASSSGMVAVKPYNEQFF
NA	TRBJ1-1	14	TRBV4-2	NA	TGTGCCAGCAGCCAAGATCTATCGAGCACTGAAGCTTTCTTT	CASSQDLSSTEAFF
once	TRBJ1-2	16	TRBV13	TRBD1	TGTGCCAGCAGCACACGGACAGGAAAGGGTCCGTATGGCTACACCTTC	CASSTRTGKGPYGYTF
NA	TRBJ2-1	16	TRBV28	TRBD1	TGTGCCAGCAGTTGGAGGACAGGGGGTAAGAACAATGAGCAGTTCTTC	CASSWRTGGKNNEQFF
NA	TRBJ2-1	15	TRBV19	TRBD1	TGTGCCACTCAAAAACCGGGACAGGGGGTCTGGGAGCAGTTCTTC	CATQKPGQGVWEQFF
NA	TRBJ2-7	15	TRBV11-2	TRBD1	TGTGCCAGCAGCCTAGGCCGGGACAGGGCCTACGAGCAGTACTTC	CASSLGRDRAYEQYF
NA	TRBJ1-5	14	TRBV19	NA	TGTGCCAGTACTCTTGTGAGTAGCAATCAGCCCCAGCATTTT	CASTLVSSNQPQHF
few	TRBJ1-3	15	TRBV28	TRBD1	TGTGCCAGCAGGGGCCCGGGACAGCGAGGAAACACCATATATTTT	CASRGPGQRGNTIYF
NA	TRBJ1-2	12	TRBV24-1	NA	TGTGCCACCAACGGGGGGAAGGATGGCTACACCTTC	CATNGGKDGYTF
NA	TRBJ2-1	11	TRBV28	NA	TGTGCCAGCAGTGCTGGACATAGTCAGTTCTTC	CASSAGHSQFF
NA	TRBJ2-1	16	TRBV18	NA	TGTGCCAGCTCACCAAGGCGCGGCGGGGGCAACAATGAGCAGTTCTTC	CASSPRRGGGNNEQFF
NA	TRBJ1-3	19	TRBV10-3	NA	TGTGCCATCAGTGAGTCCCTCCCGGGGTTGCGGGGGACTGGAAACACCATATATTTT	CAISESLPGLRGTGNTIYF
NA	TRBJ2-7	15	TRBV29-1	TRBD2	TGCAGCGCCGCTACGCTGGGACTAGCTTCCGGGGAGCAGTACTTC	CSAATLGLASGEQYF
NA	TRBJ2-3	17	TRBV24-1	TRBD1	TGTGCCACCAGTGACCCCCTGAAGGGACAGGGAACAGATACGCAGTATTTT	CATSDPLKGQGTDTQYF
NA	TRBJ2-7	14	TRBV6-5	NA	TGTGCCAGCACCTGGGGAAAGGGGGACTACGAGCAGTACTTC	CASTWGKGDYEQYF
NA	TRBJ2-3	16	TRBV6-5	NA	TGTGCCAGCAGTTCCCCGAGGGTGGCGACGACCTATACGCAGTATTTT	CASSSPRVATTYTQYF
NA	TRBJ2-7	15	TRBV9	NA	TGTGCCAGCGGAGGAGAGGGCGGGCCTTCCTACGAGCAGTACTTC	CASGGEGGPSYEQYF
few	TRBJ1-2	13	TRBV6-4	NA	TGTGCCAGCAGTGACGAAGGGGTTGGTGGCTACACCTTC	CASSDEGVGGYTF
few	TRBJ1-5	14	TRBV30	TRBD1	TGTGCCTGGAGTGGACAGGGGGCTCTCTTTCCCCAGCATTTT	CAWSGQGALFPQHF
NA	TRBJ2-5	15	TRBV5-6	NA	TGTGCCAGCGGAGACCCAGACAGAGTCTCCGGGACCCAGTACTTC	CASGDPDRVSGTQYF
NA	TRBJ1-3	14	TRBV19	NA	TGTGCCAGTATTACAGGTCCCTCTGGAAACACCATATATTTT	CASITGPSGNTIYF
NA	TRBJ2-1	20	TRBV4-3	TRBD2	TGCGCCAGCAGCCAAGATCTGACTAGCGGGGGGGCTTACTCCTACAATGAGCAGTTCTTC	CASSQDLTSGGAYSYNEQFF
NA	TRBJ1-2	21	TRBV28	TRBD1	TGTGCCAGCAGTCTCAAGACAGGGGCCATTACGCTGACGGCTTTTAACTATGGCTACACCTTC	CASSLKTGAITLTAFNYGYTF
NA	TRBJ1-1	15	TRBV10-1	NA	TGCGCCAGCAGTGAGTCACAAGGGGCAAGAACTGAAGCTTTCTTT	CASSESQGARTEAFF
NA	TRBJ2-1	16	TRBV7-9	TRBD2	TGTGCCAGCAGCTACCCGAGCGGGGGGGCCTACAATGAGCAGTTCTTC	CASSYPSGGAYNEQFF
NA	TRBJ1-2	13	TRBV9	NA	TGTGCCAGCAGCGGGGACACTTCGTATGGCTACACCTTC	CASSGDTSYGYTF
NA	TRBJ2-2	14	TRBV19	NA	TGTGCCAGCTCACAGTGGTCGAACACCGGGGAGCTGTTTTTT	CASSQWSNTGELFF
NA	TRBJ2-5	18	TRBV27	TRBD2	TGTGCCAGCAGTTTATGGGGACTAGCGGGGGCCTCCCAAGAGACCCAGTACTTC	CASSLWGLAGASQETQYF
once	TRBJ2-1	16	TRBV15	NA	TGTGCCACCAGCAGAACCTGGGGGGTATCATTAGATGAGCAGTTCTTC	CATSRTWGVSLDEQFF
NA	TRBJ1-5	14	TRBV24-1	TRBD1	TGTGCCACCAGAGGACAGGGGGACATAGGGCCCCAGCATTTT	CATRGQGDIGPQHF
NA	TRBJ2-2	20	TRBV27	TRBD2	TGTGCCAGCAGTAAGCGCCCGGGACTAGCGGGGGGGATTATCACCGGGGAGCTGTTTTTT	CASSKRPGLAGGIITGELFF
NA	TRBJ2-2	16	TRBV28	NA	TGTGCCAGCAGTCTATCTTCCGACTCCTACACCGGGGAGCTGTTTTTT	CASSLSSDSYTGELFF